These 29 T cell receptor beta chains were sequenced from one sample in a study of blood T cell repertoires in COVID-19. Sequenced by immunoSEQ multiplex PCR; TCRdb stores in-frame clones only, minus some. The sample lists some 240,000 clones, just under 85% seen once, with roughly 9.6% in the top ten. Sample: peripheral blood. These receptors were taken from a woman of 80 years or more with acute or convalescent COVID-19.

This clone has just a few counts. This rearrangement joins TRBV19 to TRBJ2-7, with TRBD2 matching over 7 bases. This CDR3 comprises 15 residues. The ends lost 3 bases at V and 3 bases at J; junction bases unmatched: 8. Germline loops: CDR1 LNHDA, CDR2 SQIVND (reference sequence). The CDR3: CASSMDGLVGYEQYF. DNA for the CDR3: TGTGCCAGTAGTATGGATGGACTAGTCGGCTACGAGCAGTACTTC.

The chain carries TRBV5-1 and TRBJ2-3, with a possible D match to TRBD2 (6 bases). Trimming left V 6 bases short and J 3 bases short, with 14 bases between. CDR1 and CDR2 (germline): SGHRS, YFSETQ. This CDR3 has 14 residues. For the CDR3, the DNA is TGCGCCAGCACACTAGCTGGCCTTACAGATACGCAGTATTTT. Translating it yields CASTLAGLTDTQYF.

A remark on this clone: Different DNA sequences within this sample yield the same CDR3. The V gene is TRBV18, the J gene TRBJ1-3; tentatively, D is TRBD1 (6 bases). Looked up from germline, CDR1 is KGHSH and CDR2 is LQKENI. The CDR3 contains 14 residues. Trimming removed 1 base at V and 2 bases at J, with 6 bases between. The CDR3: CASSPQGAGNTIYF. CDR3 nucleotide sequence: TGTGCCAGCTCACCACAGGGGGCTGGAAACACCATATATTTT.

The V gene is TRBV28, the J gene TRBJ1-5; no clear D gene. The ends were cut back, 1 base at V and 4 bases at J, with 5 bases in the middle. The CDR3 is made up of 13 amino acids. The germline V gene encodes CDR1 MDHEN and CDR2 SYDVKM. CDR3 DNA: TGTGCCAGCAGTTTATTAGTAAATCAGCCCCAGCATTTT. Translating it yields CASSLLVNQPQHF.

The chain is built from TRBV5-1 and TRBJ2-1; TRBD1 matches at 7 bases. The CDR3 runs 14 residues. Germline CDR1 is SGHRS and CDR2 is YFSETQ. V lost 0 bases, J lost 9 bases, and 6 bases stayed unmatched. The CDR3 DNA is TGCGCCAGCAGCTTGGAGGGGGCGGTAGGTGAGCAGTTCTTC. Translation gives CASSLEGAVGEQFF.

The CDR3 sequence is CASSIDVPGMAFF. The CDR3 nucleotides read TGCGCCAGCAGCATCGACGTCCCAGGGATGGCTTTCTTT. The chain has TRBV5-1 and TRBJ1-1, with D perhaps TRBD1 (5 bases). The germline CDR1 and CDR2 sequences are SGHRS and YFSETQ. The CDR3 consists of 13 residues. Trimming removed 4 bases from V and 11 bases from J, with 18 bases in between.

The chain couples TRBV11-2 to TRBJ1-2; 7 nucleotides line up with TRBD1. The CDR3 loop spans 15 amino acids. J lost 4 bases, V lost 3 bases, and 8 bases had no gene match. The V gene's germline CDR1 is SGHAT and CDR2 FQNNGV. The CDR3 region is CASSLSPRDSYGYTF. The CDR3 DNA reads TGTGCCAGCAGCTTGTCCCCCCGGGACAGCTATGGCTACACCTTC.

This clone was seen more than once but under ten times. This CDR3 is CASSSGGYGYTF. The CDR3 region has the DNA TGTGCCAGCAGTTCGGGAGGCTATGGCTACACCTTC. This sequence joins TRBV12-3 or TRBV12-4 and TRBJ1-2; D is unresolved. Trimming took off 4 bases at V and 4 bases at J, with 7 bases between the two ends. CDR3 length: 12 residues.

This clone appeared a single time. The rearrangement joins TRBV6-1 to TRBJ2-7; 9 bases fit TRBD1. Germline V CDR1 and CDR2: MNHNS, SASEGT. V was clipped by 2 bases and J by 2 bases; unmatched bases: 7. The CDR3 is 16 amino acids. In DNA, the CDR3 is TGTGCCAGCAGTGAACGGGACAGGGCAAGTACCTACGAGCAGTACTTC. Translation gives CASSERDRASTYEQYF.

The rearrangement uses TRBV24-1 and TRBJ2-3; 8 bases match TRBD2. The CDR3 contains 16 residues. The junction had 4 bases not matched to a gene; V was cut back by 3 bases and J by 0 bases. CDR1 and CDR2 from the germline V gene are KGHDR and SFDVKD. The CDR3: CATSDPGGASTDTQYF. The CDR3 coding sequence is TGTGCCACCAGTGATCCCGGGGGGGCTAGCACAGATACGCAGTATTTT.

CDR3 sequence (DNA): TGTGCCATCAGTGTCGGACAGGGGTTAACCGGGGAGCTGTTTTTT. This translates into CAISVGQGLTGELFF. The gene calls are TRBV10-3 and TRBJ2-2; 9 nucleotides align to TRBD1. The CDR3 covers 15 residues. With 4 bases clipped from V and 5 bases from J, the junction kept 5 bases outside the gene matches. CDR1 and CDR2 from the germline V gene are ENHRY and SYGVKD.

This clone appeared once. The J gene is TRBJ1-6, the V gene TRBV19; 9 nucleotides align to TRBD1. This CDR3 comprises 16 residues. Germline V gene sequence: CDR1 LNHDA, CDR2 SQIVND (reference sequence). V shed 0 bases, J shed 7 bases, and the junction held 4 bases outside the gene matches. The CDR3 DNA follows: TGTGCCAGTAGTATAGATGTGGACAGGGGAAATTCACCCCTCCACTTT. Residues: CASSIDVDRGNSPLHF. Filled out from reference TRBV19 and TRBJ1-6, the complete variable domain reads DGGITQSPKYLFRKEGQNVTLSCEQNLNHDAMYWYRQDPGQGLRLIYYSQIVNDFQKGDIAEGYSVSREKKESFPLTVTSAQKNPTAFYLCASSIDVDRGNSPLHFGNGTRLTVT.

J is TRBJ2-7 and V is TRBV20-1; D possibly corresponds to TRBD2 (5 bases). The germline gives CDR1 DFQATT, CDR2 SNEGSKA (reference sequence). The germline V and J ends were trimmed by 2 bases and 7 bases, with 9 bases remaining between them. The CDR3 is 11 residues long. The CDR3 sequence: CSARKDSEQYF. DNA of the CDR3: TGCAGTGCTAGAAAGGACTCGGAGCAGTACTTC.

The gene calls are TRBV10-3 and TRBJ1-5; D is unclear. CDR1 ENHRY and CDR2 SYGVKD come from the germline V gene. Trimming took 2 bases from V and 2 from J, leaving 13 bases between them. This CDR3 is built from 16 residues. The CDR3, as DNA: TGTGCCATCAGTGAGGCTGACAATTTGGGCAATCAGCCCCAGCATTTT. Translation gives CAISEADNLGNQPQHF.

This chain links TRBV20-1 with TRBJ1-2; D is undetermined. Germline V gene data show CDR1 as DFQATT and CDR2 as SNEGSKA (reference sequence). The CDR3 loop spans 11 amino acids. Trimming left V 4 bases short and J 7 bases short, with 10 bases between. For the CDR3, the DNA is TGCAGTGCTAACCGGGGTAGTGGCTACACCTTC. Residues: CSANRGSGYTF.

The chain recombines TRBV6-5 with TRBJ2-1; D unresolved. V was clipped by 6 bases and J by 1 base, with 13 bases between them. CDR1 is MNHEY and CDR2 is SVGAGI in the germline V gene. The CDR3 has 15 amino acids. The CDR3 bases are TGTGCCAGCAGCTTGCCCCCGGTGTCCTACAATGAGCAGTTCTTC. Its translation: CASSLPPVSYNEQFF.

CDR3: CASIRGTRNTEAFF. The CDR3 coding sequence is TGTGCCAGCATCCGGGGGACCCGAAACACTGAAGCTTTCTTT. The chain joins TRBV2 to TRBJ1-1; TRBD1 is a possible D gene (5 bases). Germline V gene sequence: CDR1 SNHLY, CDR2 FYNNEI. Trimming took 7 bases from V and 2 from J, leaving 14 bases between them. The CDR3 is made up of 14 amino acids.

The J gene is TRBJ2-5, the V gene TRBV29-1; 9 nucleotides agree with TRBD1. Germline values: CDR1 SQVTM, CDR2 ANQGSEA. The V and J ends lost 4 bases and 5 bases, in that order; junction bases with no gene match: 8. The CDR3 consists of 14 residues. CDR3 region: CSVGRDRVQETQYF. CDR3 nucleotide sequence: TGCAGCGTTGGGCGGGACAGGGTGCAGGAGACCCAGTACTTC.

CDR3 protein: CASSLLNRVGTEAFF. The CDR3 nucleotides read TGTGCCAGCAGTTTGTTGAACAGGGTGGGCACTGAAGCTTTCTTT. The chain couples TRBV28 to TRBJ1-1; tentatively, D is TRBD1 (6 bases). This CDR3 spans 15 amino acids. CDR1 and CDR2 from the germline V gene are MDHEN and SYDVKM. V dropped 3 bases and J dropped 4 bases, with 15 bases sitting between them.

The J gene is TRBJ1-1, the V gene TRBV5-1; D not resolved. Germline CDR1 SGHRS, CDR2 YFSETQ. This CDR3 is built from 13 residues. V lost 4 bases and J 6 bases, leaving 13 bases between the germline ends. The CDR3 sequence: CASSPGYSAEAFF. Written as DNA, the CDR3 is TGCGCCAGCAGCCCCGGGTATTCGGCTGAAGCTTTCTTT.

This clone was recorded once. The chain uses TRBV19 and TRBJ1-2; no firm D call. The germline V and J ends were trimmed by 5 bases and 5 bases, with 24 bases remaining between them. Per the germline V gene, CDR1 is LNHDA and CDR2 is SQIVND (reference sequence). The CDR3 is made up of 17 amino acids. In DNA form, the CDR3 reads TGTGCCAGTAGTCCCGTCCACCCTCCGACACTAGGATATGGCTACACCTTC. Translated, it gives CASSPVHPPTLGYGYTF.

The genes are TRBV11-2 and TRBJ1-1, with D unresolved. Per the germline V gene, CDR1 is SGHAT and CDR2 is FQNNGV. The length of the CDR3 is 15 residues. V gave up 1 base and J gave up 11 bases, with 20 bases separating them. CDR3 loop: CASSLAAAVPSGAFF. CDR3 in DNA: TGTGCCAGCAGCTTAGCCGCGGCAGTCCCCTCTGGGGCTTTCTTT.

The chain joins TRBV9 to TRBJ1-2; TRBD1 aligns across 8 bases. Unmatched junction bases numbered 6, after V lost 5 bases and J lost 6 bases. Germline values: CDR1 SGDLS, CDR2 YYNGEE. The CDR3 has 13 amino acids. The CDR3 sequence is CASRASGGDGYTF. The CDR3 bases are TGTGCCAGCAGAGCCTCAGGGGGCGATGGCTACACCTTC.

The chain combines TRBV6-5 with TRBJ1-2; weak D call: TRBD1 (5 bases). Germline V gives CDR1 MNHEY, CDR2 SVGAGI. The CDR3 covers 12 residues. CDR3: CATWAGGYGYTF. CDR3 sequence (DNA): TGTGCGACGTGGGCGGGGGGCTATGGCTACACCTTC.

The chain employs TRBV11-2 and TRBJ2-5; 7 positions match TRBD1. J gave up 4 bases and V 7 bases, and 12 bases lay outside the gene matches. The germline gives CDR1 SGHAT, CDR2 FQNNGV. This CDR3 is 15 amino acids long. The CDR3 is CASKTGKLTVETQYF. CDR3 nucleotides: TGTGCCAGCAAGACAGGGAAACTGACCGTAGAGACCCAGTACTTC.

V usage is TRBV5-1 and J usage is TRBJ2-1, with 9 nucleotides matching TRBD1. CDR1 SGHRS and CDR2 YFSETQ come from the germline V gene. The CDR3 runs 15 residues. V lost 3 bases, J lost 5 bases, and 6 bases stayed unmatched. As DNA, the CDR3 is TGCGCCAGCAGCTCGGGACAGGGAGACCACAATGAGCAGTTCTTC. This encodes CASSSGQGDHNEQFF.

The chain carries TRBV29-1 and TRBJ2-3, with D possibly matching TRBD1 (6 bases). The CDR3 loop spans 13 amino acids. In germline, CDR1 is SQVTM, CDR2 ANQGSEA. V shed 4 bases and J shed 2 bases, with 10 bases lying between them. The CDR3 region has the DNA TGCAGCGTTGTACAGGGCAACACAGATACGCAGTATTTT. Protein product: CSVVQGNTDTQYF.

V usage is TRBV5-1 and J usage is TRBJ2-3, with D uncertain. The V and J ends lost 4 bases and 0 bases respectively, with 9 bases between them. This CDR3 has 14 amino acids. Germline CDR1 SGHRS, CDR2 YFSETQ. The CDR3 loop is CASSTELSTDTQYF. The DNA for the CDR3 is TGCGCCAGCAGCACCGAACTTAGCACAGATACGCAGTATTTT. Drawing the rest from reference TRBV5-1 and TRBJ2-3, the complete variable domain is KAGVTQTPRYLIKTRGQQVTLSCSPISGHRSVSWYQQTPGQGLQFLFEYFSETQRNKGNFPGRFSGRQFSNSRSEMNVSTLELGDSALYLCASSTELSTDTQYFGPGTRLTVL.

The J gene is TRBJ1-1, the V gene TRBV15; 7 positions match TRBD1. The CDR3 loop spans 15 amino acids. Germline values: CDR1 LNHNV, CDR2 YYDKDF (reference sequence). V was pared by 2 bases and J by 1 base, with 4 bases of the junction left unmatched. The CDR3 DNA reads TGTGCCACCAGCAGAACCCGACAGGGGAACACTGAAGCTTTCTTT. Protein: CATSRTRQGNTEAFF.